The TCR beta chain described here comes from a study of blood T cell repertoires in COVID-19. Study as a whole: Material from acute and convalescent COVID-19 was sourced from the United States, Italy and Spain.

Per the study methods: It was from reference gene primer amplification that nucleated cell counts were estimated. Profiled with immunoSEQ multiplex PCR; TCRdb holds only in-frame clones, not every one. For V, J and clone size, that table is used; D and trimming come from the DNA. The sample consists of 150,000 to 200,000 clones, about 88% of them appearing once. This clone was detected once. The CDR3 consists of 16 residues. CDR1 LNHDA and CDR2 SQIVND come from the germline V gene (reference sequence). The V end was cut by 1 base, the J end by 7 bases, with 16 bases between. The sample taken for sequencing was peripheral blood. The chain joins TRBV19 to TRBJ2-2; D might be TRBD1 (7 bases). The clonotype originates from a man aged 45-65 years who had recovered from COVID-19. CDR3 residues: CASSIGGQARGGELFF. The CDR3 coding sequence is TGTGCCAGTAGTATAGGTGGACAGGCGCGGGGCGGGGAGCTGTTTTTT. Based on the CDR3 plus reference TRBV19 and TRBJ2-2, the full variable domain is DGGITQSPKYLFRKEGQNVTLSCEQNLNHDAMYWYRQDPGQGLRLIYYSQIVNDFQKGDIAEGYSVSREKKESFPLTVTSAQKNPTAFYLCASSIGGQARGGELFFGEGSRLTVL.